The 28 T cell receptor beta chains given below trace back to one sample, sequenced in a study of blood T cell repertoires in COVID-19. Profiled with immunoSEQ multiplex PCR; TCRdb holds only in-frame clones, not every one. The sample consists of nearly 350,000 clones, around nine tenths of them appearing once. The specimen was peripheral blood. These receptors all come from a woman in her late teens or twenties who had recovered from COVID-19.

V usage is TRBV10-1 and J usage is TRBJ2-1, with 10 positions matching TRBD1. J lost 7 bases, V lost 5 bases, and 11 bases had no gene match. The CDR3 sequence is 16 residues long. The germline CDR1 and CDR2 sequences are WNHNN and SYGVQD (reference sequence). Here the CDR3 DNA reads TGCGCCAGCAGTAACCCCCCCGGGACAGGGGTAAATGAGCAGTTCTTC. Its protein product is CASSNPPGTGVNEQFF.

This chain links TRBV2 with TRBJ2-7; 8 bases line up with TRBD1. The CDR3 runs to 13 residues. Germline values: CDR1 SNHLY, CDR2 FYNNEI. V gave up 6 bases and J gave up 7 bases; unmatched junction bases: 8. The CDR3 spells CASSATGAGEQYV. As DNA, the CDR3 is TGTGCCAGCAGCGCGACAGGGGCGGGGGAGCAGTACGTC.

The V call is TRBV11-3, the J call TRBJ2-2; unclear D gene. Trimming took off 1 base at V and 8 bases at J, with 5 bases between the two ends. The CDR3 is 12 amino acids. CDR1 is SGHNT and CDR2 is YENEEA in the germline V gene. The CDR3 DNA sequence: TGTGCCAGCAGCTTAGTTCTTGGGGAGCTGTTTTTT. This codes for CASSLVLGELFF.

The CDR3 region has the DNA TGCGCCAGCAGCCACCTTCCCAGCTGGACTAGCGCAATGACGGATACGCAGTATTTT. Its translation: CASSHLPSWTSAMTDTQYF. This chain connects TRBV4-1 to TRBJ2-3; 9 positions agree with TRBD2. CDR1 is MGHRA and CDR2 is YSYEKL in the germline V gene. The CDR3 totals 19 residues. Trimming removed 3 bases from V and 6 bases from J; junction bases left unmatched: 19.

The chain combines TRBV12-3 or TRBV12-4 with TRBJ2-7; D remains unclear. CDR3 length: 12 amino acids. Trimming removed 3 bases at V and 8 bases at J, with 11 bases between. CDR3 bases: TGTGCCAGCAGTTTCCTAGGAGAAAAGCAGTACGTC. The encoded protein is CASSFLGEKQYV.

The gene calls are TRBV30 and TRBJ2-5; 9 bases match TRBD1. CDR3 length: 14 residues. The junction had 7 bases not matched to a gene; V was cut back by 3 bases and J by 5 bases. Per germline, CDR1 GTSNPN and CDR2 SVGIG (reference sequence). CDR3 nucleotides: TGTGCCTGGAGCCGAACAGGGGGCTGGGAGACCCAGTACTTC. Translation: CAWSRTGGWETQYF.

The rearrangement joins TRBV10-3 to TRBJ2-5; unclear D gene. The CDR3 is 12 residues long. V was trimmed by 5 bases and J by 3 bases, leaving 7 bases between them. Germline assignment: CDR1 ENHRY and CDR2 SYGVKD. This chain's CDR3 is CAISQLKETQYF. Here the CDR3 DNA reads TGTGCCATCAGTCAACTGAAAGAGACCCAGTACTTC.

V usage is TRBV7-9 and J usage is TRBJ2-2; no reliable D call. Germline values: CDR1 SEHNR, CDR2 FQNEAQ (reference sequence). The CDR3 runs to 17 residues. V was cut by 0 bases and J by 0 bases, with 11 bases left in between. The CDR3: CASSLASSPTNTGELFF. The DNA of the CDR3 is TGTGCCAGCAGCTTAGCATCGTCTCCTACGAACACCGGGGAGCTGTTTTTT.

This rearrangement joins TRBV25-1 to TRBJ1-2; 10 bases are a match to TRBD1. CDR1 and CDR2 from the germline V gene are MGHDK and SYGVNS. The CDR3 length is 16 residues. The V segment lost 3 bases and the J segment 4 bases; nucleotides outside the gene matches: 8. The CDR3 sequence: CASSDSWTGGPYGYTF. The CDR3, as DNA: TGTGCCAGCAGTGATTCCTGGACAGGGGGGCCCTATGGCTACACCTTC.

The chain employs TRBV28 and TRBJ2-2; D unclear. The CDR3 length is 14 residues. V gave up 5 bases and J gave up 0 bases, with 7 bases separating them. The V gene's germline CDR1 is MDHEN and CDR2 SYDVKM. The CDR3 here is CASSPFPNTGELFF. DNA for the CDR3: TGTGCCAGCAGTCCTTTCCCGAACACCGGGGAGCTGTTTTTT.

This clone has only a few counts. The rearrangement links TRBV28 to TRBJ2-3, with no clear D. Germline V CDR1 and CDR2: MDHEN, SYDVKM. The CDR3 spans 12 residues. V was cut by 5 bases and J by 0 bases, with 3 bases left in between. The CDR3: CASSPSTDTQYF. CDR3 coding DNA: TGTGCCAGCAGTCCAAGCACAGATACGCAGTATTTT.

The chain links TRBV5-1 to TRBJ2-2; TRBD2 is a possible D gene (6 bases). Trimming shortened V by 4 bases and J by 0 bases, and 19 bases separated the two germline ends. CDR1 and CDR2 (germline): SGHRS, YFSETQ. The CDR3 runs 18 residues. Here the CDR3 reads CASSGLLGGVANTGELFF. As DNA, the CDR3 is TGCGCCAGCAGCGGGCTGTTGGGGGGAGTGGCGAACACCGGGGAGCTGTTTTTT.

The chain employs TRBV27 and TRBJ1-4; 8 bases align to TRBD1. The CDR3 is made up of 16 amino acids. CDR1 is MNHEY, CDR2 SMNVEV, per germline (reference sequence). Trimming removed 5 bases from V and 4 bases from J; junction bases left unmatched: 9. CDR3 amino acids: CASSRTDRGFNEKLFF. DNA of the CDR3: TGTGCCAGCAGTAGGACAGACAGGGGATTTAATGAAAAACTGTTTTTT.

Here the CDR3 reads CASSFGGPDTQYF. CDR3 coding DNA: TGTGCCAGCAGCTTCGGGGGGCCAGATACGCAGTATTTT. This rearrangement joins TRBV11-3 to TRBJ2-3, with D tentatively TRBD2 (7 bases). Germline V gene data show CDR1 as SGHNT and CDR2 as YENEEA. The CDR3 is 13 residues long. The germline V and J ends were trimmed by 3 bases and 4 bases, with 8 bases remaining between them.

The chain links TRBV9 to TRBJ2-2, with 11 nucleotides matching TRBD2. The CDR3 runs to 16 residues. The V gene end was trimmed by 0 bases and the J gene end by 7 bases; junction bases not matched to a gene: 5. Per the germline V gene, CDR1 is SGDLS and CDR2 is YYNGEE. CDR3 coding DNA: TGTGCCAGCAGCGTAGTAGCGGGAGGGTTGGTCGGGGAGCTGTTTTTT. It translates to CASSVVAGGLVGELFF.

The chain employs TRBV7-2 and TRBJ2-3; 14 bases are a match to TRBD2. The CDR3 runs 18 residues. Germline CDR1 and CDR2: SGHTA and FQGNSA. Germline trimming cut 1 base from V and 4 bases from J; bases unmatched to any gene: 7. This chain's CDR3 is CASSLGRLAGGVADTQYF. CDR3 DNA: TGTGCCAGCAGCTTAGGGAGACTAGCGGGAGGGGTCGCAGATACGCAGTATTTT.

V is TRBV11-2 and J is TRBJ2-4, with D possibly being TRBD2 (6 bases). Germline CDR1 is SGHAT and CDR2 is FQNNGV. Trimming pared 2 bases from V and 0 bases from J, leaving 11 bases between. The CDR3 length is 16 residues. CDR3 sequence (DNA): TGTGCCAGCAGCTTATCGGCGGGGCTAGCCAAAAACATTCAGTACTTC. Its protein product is CASSLSAGLAKNIQYF. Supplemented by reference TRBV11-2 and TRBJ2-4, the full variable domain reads EAGVAQSPRYKIIEKRQSVAFWCNPISGHATLYWYQQILGQGPKLLIQFQNNGVVDDSQLPKDRFSAERLKGVDSTLKIQPAKLEDSAVYLCASSLSAGLAKNIQYFGAGTRLSVL.

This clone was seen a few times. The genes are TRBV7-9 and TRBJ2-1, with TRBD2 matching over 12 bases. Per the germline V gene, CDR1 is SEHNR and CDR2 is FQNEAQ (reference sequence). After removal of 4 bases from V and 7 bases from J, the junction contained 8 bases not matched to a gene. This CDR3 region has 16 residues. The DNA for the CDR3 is TGTGCCAGCAGCTCGGAGGGGACTAGCGGGCCGAATGAGCAGTTCTTC. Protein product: CASSSEGTSGPNEQFF.

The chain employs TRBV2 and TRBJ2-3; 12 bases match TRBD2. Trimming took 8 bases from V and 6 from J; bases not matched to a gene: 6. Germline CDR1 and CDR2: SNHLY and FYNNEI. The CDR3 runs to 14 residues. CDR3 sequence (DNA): TGTGCCAGCGGGCTAGCGGGAGGGTACGATACGCAGTATTTT. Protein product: CASGLAGGYDTQYF.

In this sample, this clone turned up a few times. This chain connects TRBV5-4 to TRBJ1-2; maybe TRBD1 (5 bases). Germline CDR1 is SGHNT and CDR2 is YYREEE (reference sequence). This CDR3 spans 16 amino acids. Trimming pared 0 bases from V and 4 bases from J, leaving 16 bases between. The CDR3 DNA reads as TGTGCCAGCAGCTTGGTGGTTCGGACACAGAGCTATGGCTACACCTTC. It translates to CASSLVVRTQSYGYTF.

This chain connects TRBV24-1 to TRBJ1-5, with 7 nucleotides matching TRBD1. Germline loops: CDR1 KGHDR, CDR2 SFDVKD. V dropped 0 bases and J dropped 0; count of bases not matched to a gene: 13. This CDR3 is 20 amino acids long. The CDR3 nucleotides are TGTGCCACCAGTGATTTGGGATCCCGGGACAGCGAATATAGCAATCAGCCCCAGCATTTT. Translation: CATSDLGSRDSEYSNQPQHF.

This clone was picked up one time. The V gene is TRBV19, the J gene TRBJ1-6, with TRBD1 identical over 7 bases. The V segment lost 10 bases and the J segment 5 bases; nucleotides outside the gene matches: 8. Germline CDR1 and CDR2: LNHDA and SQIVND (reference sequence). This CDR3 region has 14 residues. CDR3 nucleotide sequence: TGTGCCACATCTACCGGGACAGATAATTCACCCCTCCACTTT. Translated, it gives CATSTGTDNSPLHF.

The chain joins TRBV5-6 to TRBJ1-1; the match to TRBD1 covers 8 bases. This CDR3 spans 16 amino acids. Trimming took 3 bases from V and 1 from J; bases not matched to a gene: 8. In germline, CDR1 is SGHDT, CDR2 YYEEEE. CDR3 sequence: CASSSLTDRANTEAFF. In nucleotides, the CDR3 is TGTGCCAGCAGCTCGCTCACGGACAGGGCGAACACTGAAGCTTTCTTT.

The CDR3 DNA reads TGTGCCAGCAGCTTAACAGGGTCAAAACTGTTTTTT. This gives the protein CASSLTGSKLFF. The J gene is TRBJ1-4, the V gene TRBV11-2, with a tentative D call TRBD1 (6 bases). Trimming stripped 2 bases from V and 10 bases from J, with 8 bases between. CDR1 is SGHAT and CDR2 is FQNNGV in the germline V gene. This CDR3 is 12 amino acids long.

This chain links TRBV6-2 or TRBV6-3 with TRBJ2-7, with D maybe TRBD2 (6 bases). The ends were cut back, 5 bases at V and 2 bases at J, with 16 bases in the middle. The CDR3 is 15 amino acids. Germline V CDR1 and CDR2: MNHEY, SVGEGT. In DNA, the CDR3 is TGTGCCAGCAGTCTCCGGGAGCGGATGACCTACGAGCAGTACGTC. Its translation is CASSLRERMTYEQYV.

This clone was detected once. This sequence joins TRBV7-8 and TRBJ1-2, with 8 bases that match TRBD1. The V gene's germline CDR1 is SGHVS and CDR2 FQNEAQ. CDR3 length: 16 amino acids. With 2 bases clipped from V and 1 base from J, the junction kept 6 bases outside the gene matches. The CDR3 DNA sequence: TGTGCCAGCAGCTTAAAAAGACAGGGGCTTAACTATGGCTACACCTTC. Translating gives CASSLKRQGLNYGYTF.

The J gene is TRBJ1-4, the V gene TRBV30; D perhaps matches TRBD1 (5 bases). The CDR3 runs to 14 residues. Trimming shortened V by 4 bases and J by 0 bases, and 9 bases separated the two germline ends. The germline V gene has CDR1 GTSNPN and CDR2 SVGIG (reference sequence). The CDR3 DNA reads TGTGCCTGGACAGGGATTGCAACTAATGAAAAACTGTTTTTT. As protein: CAWTGIATNEKLFF.

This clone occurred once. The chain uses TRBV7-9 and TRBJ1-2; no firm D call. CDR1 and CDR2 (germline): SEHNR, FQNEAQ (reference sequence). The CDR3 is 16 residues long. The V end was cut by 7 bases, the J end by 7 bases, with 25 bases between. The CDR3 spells CASTHPSTLHRGGYTF. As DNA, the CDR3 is TGTGCCAGCACCCATCCCTCAACCCTACATCGGGGTGGCTACACCTTC.